A single sample gave rise to the 9 T cell receptor beta chains below, sequenced in a study of human T cells and chemical hapten exposure. The time point was: pre-sensitization, week 0. Regarding treatment: therapeutic diphenylcyclopropenone sensitization with weekly scalp DPC. TCRdb re-called the RACE reads through MiXCR, storing one row per CDR3 protein. The sample contains a few hundred thousand distinct CDR3 sequences, 5.5% of which appear only once. The source was whole blood, collected in connection with sensitization to the hapten diphenylcyclopropenone (DPC). Receptors originate from a young woman with alopecia areata. Some clones in this sample may be carry-over from other donors' samples.

Ten or more counts support this clonotype. The rearrangement uses TRBV6-1 and TRBJ2-7; no clear D. The length of the CDR3 is 15 residues. CDR1 is MNHNS and CDR2 is SASEGT in the germline V gene. V lost 2 bases to trimming and J lost 1 base, with 12 bases between them. This chain's CDR3 is CASSERHPASYEQYF. Here the CDR3 DNA reads TGTGCCAGCAGTGAAAGACACCCAGCATCCTACGAGCAGTACTTC.

This clonotype showed up many times. V is TRBV18 and J is TRBJ2-3; D unresolved. The CDR3 has 16 residues. The germline CDR1 and CDR2 sequences are KGHSH and LQKENI. V lost 3 bases and J 3 bases, leaving 16 bases between the germline ends. CDR3 sequence reads: CASSPLPQVSTDTQYF. The CDR3 DNA sequence: TGTGCCAGCTCACCTCTGCCGCAGGTTTCGACAGATACGCAGTATTTT.

This clonotype appeared a few times. The V and J genes are TRBV13 and TRBJ2-2, with a tentative D call TRBD1 (6 bases). Germline V gives CDR1 PRHDT, CDR2 FYEKMQ (reference sequence). This CDR3 has 14 residues. V was shortened by 5 bases and J by 6 bases, with 13 bases between the two germline ends. CDR3 region: CASSGARGAGELFF. Written as DNA, the CDR3 is TGTGCCAGCAGCGGGGCCAGGGGAGCCGGGGAGCTGTTTTTT.

This clonotype occurred many times. This chain connects TRBV28 to TRBJ1-3; D ambiguous. Trimming shortened V by 1 base and J by 0 bases, and 4 bases separated the two germline ends. Germline V gene data show CDR1 as MDHEN and CDR2 as SYDVKM. The CDR3 has 14 amino acids. CDR3 coding DNA: TGTGCCAGCAGTTTATTATACTCTGGAAACACCATATATTTT. Its protein is CASSLLYSGNTIYF.

In this sample, this clonotype turned up many times. The chain recombines TRBV7-4 with TRBJ1-1, with 7 bases aligning to TRBD1. Trimming at V came to 5 bases and at J to 1 base, leaving 16 bases not matched to a gene. The germline V gene has CDR1 SGHVT and CDR2 SQSDAQ. This CDR3 region has 18 residues. As DNA, the CDR3 is TGTGCCAGCAGCCGATGGTTCAGGACAGGAAAAACGAACACTGAAGCTTTCTTT. It yields the protein CASSRWFRTGKTNTEAFF.

This clonotype was seen many times. The chain employs TRBV6-5 and TRBJ1-3; the D is unclear. The CDR3 sequence is 14 residues long. Germline CDR1 and CDR2: MNHEY and SVGAGI. Trimming took off 6 bases at V and 3 bases at J, with 12 bases between the two ends. CDR3: CASRRSRVGNTIYF. DNA of the CDR3: TGTGCCAGCAGACGGTCCCGGGTTGGAAACACCATATATTTT.

The sample holds a few counts of this clonotype. This chain joins TRBV27 and TRBJ1-6; no definite D call. This CDR3 contains 17 residues. Trimming pared 1 base from V and 8 bases from J, leaving 18 bases between. Per germline, CDR1 MNHEY and CDR2 SMNVEV (reference sequence). Here the CDR3 DNA reads TGTGCCAGCAGTTTATTCCTGAGGGAGGGAGTCCATTCACCCCTCCACTTT. This translates into CASSLFLREGVHSPLHF.

In its sample, this clonotype was seen many times. The chain carries TRBV6-5 and TRBJ2-3, with unresolved D. V shed 2 bases and J shed 5 bases, with 2 bases lying between them. Germline loops: CDR1 MNHEY, CDR2 SVGAGI. There are 11 residues in the CDR3. CDR3 nucleotide sequence: TGTGCCAGCAGTTACCGAGATACGCAGTATTTT. It encodes CASSYRDTQYF.

This clonotype has just a few counts. V is TRBV24-1 and J is TRBJ1-1; D gene unclear. V lost 0 bases, J lost 8 bases, and 6 bases lay in between. CDR1 and CDR2 from the germline V gene are KGHDR and SFDVKD. The CDR3 spans 12 residues. The CDR3 DNA reads as TGTGCCACCAGTGATTTGAACAGCGAAGCTTTCTTT. Residues: CATSDLNSEAFF.